One and the same sample provided the 22 T cell receptor beta chains below, sequenced in a study of blood T cell repertoires in COVID-19 (TCRdb year 2020). To prepare the library, the immunoSEQ multiplex PCR assay was applied. TCRdb limited this immuneACCESS table to in-frame rearrangements with V and J called. A share of clones is missing; checked studies link under half to unresolved V genes, and the rest is unexplained. Here the sample has 55,000 to 65,000 clones; approximately 84% occur a single time. The top ten constitute 3.5% to 4.5% of the sample. The source material was peripheral blood. The receptors originated from a man aged 55 to 70 with acute or convalescent COVID-19.

The rearrangement uses TRBV21-1 and TRBJ2-1; the D call TRBD2 from the table was never checked on the DNA. TRBV21-1 corresponds to a pseudogene. CDR3 length: 16 residues. CDR3 sequence: CASGEGGCSSYNEQFF. In DNA, the CDR3 is TGTGCCAGCGGAGAGGGGGGGTGTAGCTCCTACAATGAGCAGTTCTTC.

The chain carries TRBV11-2 and TRBJ2-1, with TRBD2 identical over 10 bases. V gave up 2 bases and J gave up 8 bases; unmatched junction bases: 15. This CDR3 has 18 amino acids. Germline CDR1 is SGHAT and CDR2 is FQNNGV. The CDR3 DNA follows: TGTGCCAGCAGCTTAAGGGCCTGGGTAGGGACTAGCGTGGATGAGCAGTTCTTC. Amino acid sequence: CASSLRAWVGTSVDEQFF.

CDR3 region: CASSADWGTGLFEQYF. The CDR3 nucleotides read TGTGCCAGCAGCGCCGACTGGGGGACAGGGCTATTCGAGCAGTACTTC. V usage is TRBV9 and J usage is TRBJ2-7, with 9 bases that match TRBD1. Germline-derived CDR1 and CDR2 are SGDLS and YYNGEE. V lost 3 bases to trimming and J lost 6 bases; unmatched junction nucleotides: 13. This CDR3 is 16 amino acids long.

This chain joins TRBV10-3 and TRBJ1-2; a weak D match, TRBD1 (6 bases). The CDR3 has 14 amino acids. Trimming left V 2 bases short and J 7 bases short, with 14 bases between. The germline CDR1 and CDR2 sequences are ENHRY and SYGVKD. The CDR3 DNA sequence: TGTGCCATCAGTGAGCAGGCAGGGGATACTGGCTACACCTTC. Translated, it gives CAISEQAGDTGYTF.

The chain combines TRBV19 with TRBJ1-5; D perhaps matches TRBD1 (5 bases). From germline, CDR1 is LNHDA and CDR2 SQIVND (reference sequence). This CDR3 has 15 residues. Trimming pared 8 bases from V and 2 bases from J, leaving 16 bases between. The DNA for the CDR3 is TGTGCCAGTTCCGCGGGGCGGGGCGGCAATCAGCCCCAGCATTTT. Translated: CASSAGRGGNQPQHF.

The chain is built from TRBV5-1 and TRBJ1-2; the match to TRBD1 covers 10 bases. The germline gives CDR1 SGHRS, CDR2 YFSETQ. The CDR3 covers 15 residues. The V segment lost 0 bases and the J segment 4 bases; nucleotides outside the gene matches: 3. The CDR3 DNA reads TGCGCCAGCAGCTTGGAGACAGGGGGCGTCTATGGCTACACCTTC. It translates to CASSLETGGVYGYTF.

The gene calls are TRBV19 and TRBJ2-4; tentatively, D is TRBD1 (6 bases). The CDR3 spans 13 residues. Deletions cut 6 bases from V and 2 bases from J, with 8 bases between. Looked up from germline, CDR1 is LNHDA and CDR2 is SQIVND (reference sequence). Here the CDR3 reads CASRDSTKNIQYF. Here the CDR3 DNA reads TGTGCCAGTAGGGACAGTACCAAAAACATTCAGTACTTC.

The chain uses TRBV4-1 and TRBJ2-5; no definite D call. This CDR3 is built from 15 residues. The germline V gene has CDR1 MGHRA and CDR2 YSYEKL. V lost 2 bases, J lost 0 bases, and 10 bases lay in between. CDR3 loop: CASSQIFSYQETQYF. In DNA form, the CDR3 reads TGCGCCAGCAGCCAAATATTTTCTTACCAAGAGACCCAGTACTTC.

This sequence joins TRBV7-3 and TRBJ2-1, with D tentatively TRBD1 (5 bases). This CDR3 comprises 13 residues. V was shortened by 5 bases and J by 4 bases, with 9 bases between the two germline ends. Germline V gene sequence: CDR1 SGHTA, CDR2 FQGTGA. The CDR3 DNA reads as TGTGCCAGCAGCGCCCAGGGATACAATGAGCAGTTCTTC. It encodes CASSAQGYNEQFF.

The V gene is TRBV6-4, the J gene TRBJ2-3, with TRBD2 matching 8 bases. The germline CDR1 and CDR2 sequences are MRHNA and SNTAGT. With 0 bases clipped from V and 5 bases from J, the junction kept 7 bases outside the gene matches. This CDR3 region has 16 residues. DNA of the CDR3: TGTGCCAGCAGTGACTCGGCGGGGGGTAGGGGAGATACGCAGTATTTT. Its protein is CASSDSAGGRGDTQYF.

The V call is TRBV27, the J call TRBJ1-2; 12 positions match TRBD1. V shed 4 bases, J shed 0 bases, and the junction held 3 bases outside the gene matches. CDR1 and CDR2 from the germline V gene are MNHEY and SMNVEV (reference sequence). CDR3 length equals 16 residues. The CDR3 reads CASSSGQGAPNYGYTF. The CDR3 DNA sequence: TGTGCCAGCAGTTCGGGACAGGGGGCCCCTAACTATGGCTACACCTTC.

V and J are TRBV9 and TRBJ1-1; the match to TRBD1 covers 9 bases. This CDR3 has 14 amino acids. The V and J ends lost 2 bases and 5 bases, in that order; junction bases with no gene match: 4. From germline, CDR1 is SGDLS and CDR2 YYNGEE. This CDR3 is CASSVGQGFTEAFF. As DNA, the CDR3 is TGTGCCAGCAGCGTCGGACAGGGGTTTACTGAAGCTTTCTTT.

This chain connects TRBV5-1 to TRBJ1-1; TRBD1 might be the D (6 bases). Germline V gene lookup returns CDR1 SGHRS and CDR2 YFSETQ. V shed 0 bases and J shed 11 bases, with 23 bases lying between them. The CDR3 length is 16 residues. As DNA, the CDR3 is TGCGCCAGCAGCTTGGCGAATTCGGGGATCCACACAGGGGCTTTCTTT. Its protein product is CASSLANSGIHTGAFF.

The chain is built from TRBV5-1 and TRBJ1-2; TRBD1 is a possible D gene (6 bases). V was shortened by 0 bases and J by 5 bases, with 20 bases between the two germline ends. The CDR3 consists of 17 residues. In germline, CDR1 is SGHRS, CDR2 YFSETQ. The CDR3 nucleotides are TGCGCCAGCAGCTTGGCCGTTCAGGGGTCCCCATTGTATGGCTACACCTTC. Protein sequence: CASSLAVQGSPLYGYTF.

The V gene is TRBV5-1, the J gene TRBJ1-3; the D gene is possibly TRBD1 (6 bases). The CDR3 is made up of 16 amino acids. CDR1 SGHRS and CDR2 YFSETQ come from the germline V gene. The V end lost 3 bases, the J end lost 3 bases, and 16 bases lay between the germline ends. The CDR3 region has the DNA TGCGCCAGCAGCTCACTACAGGGTTCGGGTGGAAACACCATATATTTT. Its protein product is CASSSLQGSGGNTIYF.

This chain joins TRBV30 and TRBJ1-2, with TRBD1 matching 8 bases. The CDR3 extends over 11 amino acids. Per the germline V gene, CDR1 is GTSNPN and CDR2 is SVGIG (reference sequence). The V gene end was trimmed by 4 bases and the J gene end by 10 bases; junction bases not matched to a gene: 5. The CDR3, as DNA: TGTGCCTGGAACCGGGACAGGAACTACACCTTC. Its protein product is CAWNRDRNYTF.

The chain links TRBV4-1 to TRBJ1-4; the match to TRBD1 covers 9 bases. The CDR3 contains 17 residues. The V gene's germline CDR1 is MGHRA and CDR2 YSYEKL. Losses at the gene ends were 1 base for V and 6 bases for J; bases not matched to a gene: 9. The CDR3 protein is CASSQVGTGFGDEKLFF. As DNA, the CDR3 is TGCGCCAGCAGCCAAGTAGGGACAGGGTTCGGAGATGAAAAACTGTTTTTT.

DNA for the CDR3: TGCGCCAGCAGCCTCACAGGTGATACGCAGTATTTT. As protein: CASSLTGDTQYF. The rearrangement uses TRBV4-1 and TRBJ2-3; D might be TRBD1 (5 bases). The CDR3 runs to 12 residues. Trimming took 4 bases from V and 6 from J, leaving 8 bases between them. Germline values: CDR1 MGHRA, CDR2 YSYEKL.

V is TRBV6-5 and J is TRBJ1-5, with D possibly matching TRBD1 (5 bases). Germline V CDR1 and CDR2: MNHEY, SVGAGI. CDR3 size: 15 residues. Deletions cut 8 bases from V and 4 bases from J, with 18 bases between. The CDR3 sequence is CASVPVQGLNQPQHF. DNA of the CDR3: TGTGCCAGCGTCCCTGTTCAGGGACTTAATCAGCCCCAGCATTTT.

This clone was recorded once. This sequence joins TRBV4-1 and TRBJ2-3; TRBD2 agrees at 7 bases. CDR3 length: 18 amino acids. Germline V gene lookup returns CDR1 MGHRA and CDR2 YSYEKL. V dropped 4 bases and J dropped 5; count of bases not matched to a gene: 18. In DNA form, the CDR3 reads TGCGCCAGCAGCCGTACTAACCGGGACTACGGCCGGGGAGATACGCAGTATTTT. Protein sequence: CASSRTNRDYGRGDTQYF.

This clone was detected once. The gene calls are TRBV7-2 and TRBJ2-1; 8 bases match TRBD1. The CDR3 is made up of 17 amino acids. Germline trimming cut 5 bases from V and 4 bases from J; bases unmatched to any gene: 13. Germline CDR1 SGHTA, CDR2 FQGNSA. The CDR3 DNA sequence: TGTGCCAGCAGCCCGCAATCAGGGGGCGGATTTTACAATGAGCAGTTCTTC. The encoded protein is CASSPQSGGGFYNEQFF.

V and J are TRBV6-6 and TRBJ1-2, with D perhaps TRBD1 (5 bases). The CDR3 extends over 11 amino acids. Per germline, CDR1 MNHNY and CDR2 SVGAGI (reference sequence). The CDR3 sequence: CANRGDYGYTF. The CDR3 bases are TGTGCAAATCGGGGGGACTATGGCTACACCTTC.